The 11 T cell receptor beta chains in this list originate from one sample, sequenced in a study of Ad26.COV2.S vaccination and SARS-CoV-2 variants. Measured with immunoSEQ multiplex PCR; TCRdb has only the in-frame clones, and not every one. Here the sample spans over 450,000 clones, about 88% being singletons. Treatment denoted: roughly 20 received Ad26.COV2.S at low or high dose, single or two shots; about 5 received placebo; per-sample allocation not given. All samples were drawn on day 63, counting from the first vaccine or placebo injection. Sequenced here: peripheral blood, sampled in a trial of Ad26.COV2.S vaccine versus placebo. These receptors came from a person aged 18-65 years who received the Ad26.COV2.S COVID-19 vaccine or a placebo.

This clone appeared a single time. As DNA, the CDR3 is TGTGCCTGGAGTGGAGAGTCGCGGAGCTATGGCTACACCTTC. It specifies CAWSGESRSYGYTF. The V gene is TRBV30, the J gene TRBJ1-2; D remains unclear. Germline loops: CDR1 GTSNPN, CDR2 SVGIG (reference sequence). The CDR3 runs 14 residues. The V end lost 1 base, the J end lost 4 bases, and 13 bases lay between the germline ends.

This chain links TRBV19 with TRBJ2-7, with unresolved D. The V gene lost 5 bases and the J gene lost 2 bases, with 10 bases spanning the gap. This CDR3 is built from 13 residues. Per the germline V gene, CDR1 is LNHDA and CDR2 is SQIVND (reference sequence). The chain's CDR3 is CASSPWTTYEQYF. The CDR3 nucleotides read TGTGCCAGTAGTCCGTGGACCACCTACGAGCAGTACTTC.

The chain uses TRBV2 and TRBJ2-5; 8 positions match TRBD1. Per germline, CDR1 SNHLY and CDR2 FYNNEI. V trimming: 0 bases; J trimming: 5 bases; junction bases outside the gene matches: 5. CDR3 length: 15 amino acids. The CDR3 nucleotides read TGTGCCAGCAGTGAAGCCCCAGGGGGCAGGGAGACCCAGTACTTC. Protein: CASSEAPGGRETQYF.

In DNA, the CDR3 is TGCGCCAGCAGCCAAGCGACAGGGAATAATTCACCCCTCCACTTT. This sequence encodes CASSQATGNNSPLHF. This sequence joins TRBV4-1 and TRBJ1-6; 7 bases fit TRBD1. The ends lost 1 base at V and 5 bases at J; junction bases unmatched: 2. The germline gives CDR1 MGHRA, CDR2 YSYEKL. This CDR3 contains 15 residues.

The genes are TRBV6-5 and TRBJ2-4; 11 nucleotides agree with TRBD1. Germline trimming cut 6 bases from V and 11 bases from J; bases unmatched to any gene: 9. The CDR3 totals 14 residues. Germline V CDR1 and CDR2: MNHEY, SVGAGI. CDR3 bases: TGTGCCAGCAGGGACAGGGGGCGCTCAATCGTTCAGTACTTC. It yields the protein CASRDRGRSIVQYF.

This chain connects TRBV2 to TRBJ1-2; TRBD1 agrees at 8 bases. V lost 3 bases and J lost 8; bases outside the gene matches: 8. The CDR3 is 14 residues long. CDR1 and CDR2 (germline): SNHLY, FYNNEI. CDR3 in DNA: TGTGCCAGCAGTGACGGACAGGGTATTCGGGGCTACACCTTC. This sequence encodes CASSDGQGIRGYTF.

The chain links TRBV6-5 to TRBJ1-3, with D unresolved. Deletions cut 0 bases from V and 14 bases from J, with 8 bases between. Germline CDR1 MNHEY, CDR2 SVGAGI. The CDR3 has 11 amino acids. This CDR3 reads CASSYSGKVYF. The CDR3 DNA is TGTGCCAGCAGTTACTCGGGGAAAGTATATTTT.

This clone was detected once. The chain combines TRBV19 with TRBJ2-1; the match to TRBD2 covers 11 bases. The CDR3 consists of 15 residues. The V gene end was trimmed by 8 bases and the J gene end by 5 bases; junction bases not matched to a gene: 8. Per the germline V gene, CDR1 is LNHDA and CDR2 is SQIVND (reference sequence). CDR3 amino acids: CASGETSGIHNEQFF. CDR3 coding DNA: TGTGCCAGTGGGGAGACTAGCGGGATTCACAATGAGCAGTTCTTC.

The rearrangement uses TRBV28 and TRBJ2-7; the match to TRBD2 covers 9 bases. CDR1 and CDR2 from the germline V gene are MDHEN and SYDVKM. J gave up 2 bases and V 2 bases, and 4 bases lay outside the gene matches. This CDR3 has 15 amino acids. CDR3 loop: CASSLTASGTYEQYF. CDR3 nucleotides: TGTGCCAGCAGTTTAACCGCTAGCGGGACCTACGAGCAGTACTTC.

This chain connects TRBV7-9 to TRBJ1-2; TRBD1 is a possible D gene (5 bases). The V gene's germline CDR1 is SEHNR and CDR2 FQNEAQ (reference sequence). This CDR3 has 15 residues. The germline V and J ends were trimmed by 5 bases and 2 bases, with 15 bases remaining between them. The CDR3 region is CASSVIGTANYGYTF. In nucleotides, the CDR3 is TGTGCCAGCAGCGTCATAGGGACGGCGAACTATGGCTACACCTTC.

CDR3 nucleotide sequence: TGTGCCAGCAGCTTAGTCGCTAGCTATGGCTACACCTTC. Translation gives CASSLVASYGYTF. The gene calls are TRBV7-2 and TRBJ1-2, with no clear D. V lost 1 base, J lost 4 bases, and 7 bases lay in between. CDR3 length equals 13 residues. CDR1 and CDR2 (germline): SGHTA, FQGNSA.